This T cell receptor beta chain stems from a study of molecular identifiers for immune sequencing clone quantification. Study-level findings and limits: The study found clones above 20 RNA copies held over 98% of effector molecules and under 1% in naive cells.

Naive CD8 T cells were picked out by sorting for CD8+CD4-CCR7+CD45RA+. This clonotype was counted only a few times. Its specificity is not known. TCRdb analysed the PCR reads with MiXCR anew, one entry per CDR3 protein. The table includes approximately 90,000 distinct CDR3 sequences, 20% to 25% detected once. V was pared by 4 bases and J by 0 bases, with 6 bases between. This CDR3 is 13 amino acids long. Germline V gives CDR1 LGHDT, CDR2 YNNKEL (reference sequence). The sequenced sample consisted of naive CD8+ T cells from blood, with Jurkat cell RNA spiked in. The subset is: FACS-sorted CD8+CD4-CCR7+CD45RA+ naive T cells. The sequence was collected from a human donor in good health. Some libraries in this study had Jurkat cell RNA spiked in. V gene TRBV3-1 combines with J gene TRBJ1-1, with D unclear. The CDR3 DNA reads TGTGCCAGCAGCCCCCTCCTGAACACTGAAGCTTTCTTT. It encodes CASSPLLNTEAFF.